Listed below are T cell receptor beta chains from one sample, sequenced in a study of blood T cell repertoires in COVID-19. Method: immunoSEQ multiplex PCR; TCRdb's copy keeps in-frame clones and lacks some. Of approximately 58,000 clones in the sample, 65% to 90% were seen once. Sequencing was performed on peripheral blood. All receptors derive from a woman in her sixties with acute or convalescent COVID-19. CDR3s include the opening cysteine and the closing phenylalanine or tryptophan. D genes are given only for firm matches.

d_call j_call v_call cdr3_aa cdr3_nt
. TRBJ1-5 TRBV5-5 CASSLATDAGQPQHF TGTGCCAGCAGCTTGGCCACGGACGCGGGACAGCCCCAGCATTTT
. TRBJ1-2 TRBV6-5 CASSYLRRGYGYTF TGTGCCAGCAGTTACCTGCGGAGAGGCTATGGCTACACCTTC
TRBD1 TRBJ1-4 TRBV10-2 CASSRDRDEKLFF TGCGCCAGCAGCCGGGACAGGGATGAAAAACTGTTTTTT
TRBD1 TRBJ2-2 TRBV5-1 CASSPQTGETGELFF TGCGCCAGCAGCCCCCAGACAGGGGAGACCGGGGAGCTGTTTTTT
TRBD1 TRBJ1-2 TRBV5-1 CASSGGPNYGYTF TGCGCCAGCTCAGGGGGCCCCAACTATGGCTACACCTTC
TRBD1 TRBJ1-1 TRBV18 CASSKQGLNTEAFF TGTGCCAGCTCAAAACAGGGGCTGAACACTGAAGCTTTCTTT
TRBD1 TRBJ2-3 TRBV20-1 CSASTGTASTDTQYF TGCAGTGCTAGTACGGGGACAGCTAGCACAGATACGCAGTATTTT
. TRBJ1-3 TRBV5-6 CASSLQSFRSGNTIYF TGTGCCAGCAGCCTACAGAGTTTCAGGTCTGGAAACACCATATATTTT
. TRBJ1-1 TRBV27 CASSGTRWSTEAFF TGTGCCAGCAGTGGGACAAGGTGGTCTACTGAAGCTTTCTTT
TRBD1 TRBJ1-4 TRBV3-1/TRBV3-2 CASSQDGGGEGEKLFF TGTGCCAGCAGCCAAGATGGAGGGGGCGAGGGTGAAAAACTGTTTTTT
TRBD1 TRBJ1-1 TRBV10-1 CASSHDREGTEAFF TGCGCCAGCAGCCACGACAGGGAAGGCACTGAAGCTTTCTTT
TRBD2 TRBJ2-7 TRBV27 CASSQQGPAGGQSEQYF TGTGCCAGCAGCCAACAGGGGCCCGCGGGGGGGCAAAGCGAGCAGTACTTC
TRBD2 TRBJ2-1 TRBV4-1 CASSQVSSGGYNEQFF TGCGCCAGCAGCCAAGTGTCGAGCGGGGGGTACAATGAGCAGTTCTTC
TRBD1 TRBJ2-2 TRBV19 CASSRGQGAGELFF TGTGCCAGTAGTAGGGGACAGGGGGCCGGGGAGCTGTTTTTT
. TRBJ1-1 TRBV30 CAWSYTRGAEAFF TGTGCCTGGAGCTATACCAGGGGTGCTGAAGCTTTCTTT
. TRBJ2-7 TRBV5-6 CASSDDTGNNEQYF TGTGCCAGCAGCGACGACACGGGGAATAACGAGCAGTACTTC
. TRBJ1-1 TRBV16 CASSPNRNTEAFF TGTGCCAGCAGCCCCAACAGGAACACTGAAGCTTTCTTT
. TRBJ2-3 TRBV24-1 CATSDSGTDTQYF TGTGCCACCAGTGATTCGGGGACAGATACGCAGTATTTT
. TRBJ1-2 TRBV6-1 CASSEALRGTGTHGYTF TGTGCCAGCAGTGAAGCCCTAAGGGGCACCGGAACTCATGGCTACACCTTC
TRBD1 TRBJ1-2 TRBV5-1 CASSSGGGGAGYTF TGCGCCAGCAGCTCGGGTGGAGGGGGCGCTGGCTACACCTTC
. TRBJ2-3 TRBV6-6 CASSFSTDTQYF TGTGCCAGCAGCTTTAGCACAGATACGCAGTATTTT